The 12 T cell receptor beta chains below were found in one sample sequenced in a study of blood T cell repertoires in COVID-19. The table came from immunoSEQ multiplex PCR; TCRdb's copy has only in-frame clones and leaves some out. The sample shows some 130,000 clones, under 95% of them seen only once. The sample taken for sequencing was peripheral blood. The origin of the receptors is a man in his fifties with active COVID-19.

The rearrangement uses TRBV6-2 or TRBV6-3 and TRBJ2-7; 7 nucleotides match TRBD2. V gave up 3 bases and J gave up 4 bases; unmatched junction bases: 9. CDR3 length equals 15 residues. Germline V gives CDR1 MNHEY, CDR2 SVGEGT. CDR3 nucleotide sequence: TGTGCCAGCAGTTATTCTGCGCTAGCGGATTACGAGCAGTACTTC. Protein sequence: CASSYSALADYEQYF.

This rearrangement joins TRBV11-2 to TRBJ1-1; D call uncertain. The CDR3 sequence is 15 residues long. The ends were cut back, 4 bases at V and 0 bases at J, with 12 bases in the middle. The germline CDR1 and CDR2 sequences are SGHAT and FQNNGV. The CDR3 protein is CASSSEDWMNTEAFF. CDR3 in DNA: TGTGCCAGCAGCTCAGAGGACTGGATGAACACTGAAGCTTTCTTT.

V usage is TRBV29-1 and J usage is TRBJ2-1, with 8 positions matching TRBD1. The CDR3 loop spans 15 amino acids. The germline CDR1 and CDR2 sequences are SQVTM and ANQGSEA. Trimming removed 0 bases from V and 3 bases from J; junction bases left unmatched: 4. CDR3 sequence reads: CSVEDRDRSYNEQFF. CDR3 coding DNA: TGCAGCGTTGAAGACCGGGACAGGAGCTACAATGAGCAGTTCTTC.

The V call is TRBV6-5, the J call TRBJ2-3, with TRBD1 matching over 11 bases. V dropped 5 bases and J dropped 3; count of bases not matched to a gene: 1. CDR1 is MNHEY and CDR2 is SVGAGI in the germline V gene. The CDR3 length is 14 residues. This CDR3 is CASSRDRGTDTQYF. CDR3 bases: TGTGCCAGCAGTCGGGACAGGGGGACAGATACGCAGTATTTT.

The rearrangement joins TRBV3-1 (or the pseudogene TRBV3-2) to TRBJ2-1, with 7 bases that match TRBD2. Germline CDR1 reads LGHDT; CDR2 reads YNNKEL (reference sequence). Unmatched junction bases numbered 8, after V lost 0 bases and J lost 0 bases. The CDR3 contains 18 residues. This CDR3 reads CASSQDTRGGSSYNEQFF. CDR3 nucleotide sequence: TGTGCCAGCAGCCAAGATACTCGCGGGGGTAGCTCCTACAATGAGCAGTTCTTC.

The chain joins TRBV27 to TRBJ1-5; maybe TRBD1 (6 bases). Deletions cut 6 bases from V and 4 bases from J, with 19 bases between. Germline CDR1 MNHEY, CDR2 SMNVEV (reference sequence). The CDR3 extends over 16 amino acids. The DNA for the CDR3 is TGTGCCAGCAGCGAGAGGGGGGGGCTTAGGAATCAGCCCCAGCATTTT. Its translation is CASSERGGLRNQPQHF.

Here the CDR3 DNA reads TGCGCCAGCAGTGAGTCGCCGGCCCCAGGGACCCAGTACTTC. It yields the protein CASSESPAPGTQYF. The chain combines TRBV10-1 with TRBJ2-5; D is ambiguous. CDR3 length equals 14 residues. The V end lost 0 bases, the J end lost 7 bases, and 12 bases lay between the germline ends. Looked up from germline, CDR1 is WNHNN and CDR2 is SYGVQD (reference sequence).

The rearrangement links TRBV6-5 to TRBJ2-7; TRBD2 might be the D (7 bases). The V gene's germline CDR1 is MNHEY and CDR2 SVGAGI. Trimming took 6 bases from V and 10 from J, leaving 16 bases between them. CDR3 size: 12 residues. The CDR3 spells CASSQKGGSQYF. DNA for the CDR3: TGTGCCAGCAGCCAAAAGGGGGGGTCTCAGTACTTC.

The rearrangement uses TRBV6-6 and TRBJ2-2; 7 nucleotides align to TRBD2. The V gene end was trimmed by 5 bases and the J gene end by 8 bases; junction bases not matched to a gene: 11. CDR3 length equals 15 residues. CDR1 is MNHNY and CDR2 is SVGAGI in the germline V gene (reference sequence). The CDR3 protein is CASSAAAGLSGELFF. CDR3 DNA: TGTGCCAGCAGTGCTGCAGCGGGATTATCGGGGGAGCTGTTTTTT.

A few counts support this clone. The chain has TRBV11-2 and TRBJ2-1; D call uncertain. The CDR3 covers 14 residues. V was pared by 0 bases and J by 7 bases, with 10 bases between. Germline CDR1 and CDR2: SGHAT and FQNNGV. The DNA for the CDR3 is TGTGCCAGCAGCTTAGATTGGTCTAGTAATGAGCAGTTCTTC. Residues: CASSLDWSSNEQFF.

The V and J genes are TRBV9 and TRBJ2-1, with 7 bases aligning to TRBD2. With V trimmed by 0 bases and J by 9 bases, 9 bases remained unmatched. This CDR3 is 15 amino acids long. Germline assignment: CDR1 SGDLS and CDR2 YYNGEE. CDR3 nucleotide sequence: TGTGCCAGCAGCGTAGCAGGCGGGAGTGAGGGTGAGCAGTTCTTC. Residues: CASSVAGGSEGEQFF.

The chain combines TRBV18 with TRBJ1-1; no reliable D call. Germline CDR1 is KGHSH and CDR2 is LQKENI. The germline V and J ends were trimmed by 3 bases and 3 bases, with 17 bases remaining between them. The CDR3 loop spans 16 amino acids. The CDR3 DNA is TGTGCCAGCTCACCCTTGGGCCACCCGGTGGACACTGAAGCTTTCTTT. Translation gives CASSPLGHPVDTEAFF.